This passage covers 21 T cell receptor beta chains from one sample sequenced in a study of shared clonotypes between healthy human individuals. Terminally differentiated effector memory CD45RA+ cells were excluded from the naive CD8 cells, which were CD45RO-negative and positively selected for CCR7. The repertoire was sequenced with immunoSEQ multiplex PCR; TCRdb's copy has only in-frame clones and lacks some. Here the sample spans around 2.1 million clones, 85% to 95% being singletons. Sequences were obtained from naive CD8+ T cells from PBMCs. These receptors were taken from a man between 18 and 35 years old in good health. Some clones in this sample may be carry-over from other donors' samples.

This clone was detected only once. CDR3 sequence reads: CASSRPLGTSHNEQFF. DNA for the CDR3: TGTGCCAGCAGCCGGCCCCTAGGGACTAGCCACAATGAGCAGTTCTTC. This chain connects TRBV7-6 to TRBJ2-1, with 9 bases identical to TRBD2. Germline CDR1 and CDR2: SGHVS and FNYEAQ. The V segment lost 5 bases and the J segment 5 bases; nucleotides outside the gene matches: 10. The CDR3 is 16 amino acids.

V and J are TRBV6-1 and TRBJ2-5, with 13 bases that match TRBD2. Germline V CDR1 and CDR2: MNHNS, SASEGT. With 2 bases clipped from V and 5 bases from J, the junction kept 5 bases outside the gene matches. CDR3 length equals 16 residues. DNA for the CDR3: TGTGCCAGCAGTGAAAGGGGACTAGCGGGAATTGAGACCCAGTACTTC. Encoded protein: CASSERGLAGIETQYF.

As DNA, the CDR3 is TGTGCCAGCAGCGTCTTAAAGGACACTTCCTTATACGAGCAGTACTTC. Protein sequence: CASSVLKDTSLYEQYF. The V and J genes are TRBV9 and TRBJ2-7; D may be TRBD1 (5 bases). The CDR3 length is 16 residues. V gave up 2 bases and J gave up 4 bases, with 19 bases separating them. Germline-derived CDR1 and CDR2 are SGDLS and YYNGEE.

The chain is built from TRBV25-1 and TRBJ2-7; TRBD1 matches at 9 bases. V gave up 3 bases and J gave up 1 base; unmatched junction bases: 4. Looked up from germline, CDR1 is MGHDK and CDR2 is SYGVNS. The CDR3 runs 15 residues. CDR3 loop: CASSDPDRGSYEQYF. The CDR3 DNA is TGTGCCAGCAGTGACCCGGACAGGGGATCCTACGAGCAGTACTTC.

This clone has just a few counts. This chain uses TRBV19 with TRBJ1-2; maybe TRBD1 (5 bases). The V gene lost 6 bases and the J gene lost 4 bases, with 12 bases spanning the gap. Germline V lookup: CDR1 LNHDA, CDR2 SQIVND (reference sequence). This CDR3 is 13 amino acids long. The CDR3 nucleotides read TGTGCCAGTAGGACTGCCGGGGGCTATGGCTACACCTTC. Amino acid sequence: CASRTAGGYGYTF.

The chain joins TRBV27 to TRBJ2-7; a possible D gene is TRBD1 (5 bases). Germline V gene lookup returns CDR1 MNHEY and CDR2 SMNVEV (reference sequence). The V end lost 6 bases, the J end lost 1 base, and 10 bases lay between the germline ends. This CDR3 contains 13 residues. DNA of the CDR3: TGTGCCAGCAGGTATAGACAGTCCTACGAGCAGTACTTC. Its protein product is CASRYRQSYEQYF.

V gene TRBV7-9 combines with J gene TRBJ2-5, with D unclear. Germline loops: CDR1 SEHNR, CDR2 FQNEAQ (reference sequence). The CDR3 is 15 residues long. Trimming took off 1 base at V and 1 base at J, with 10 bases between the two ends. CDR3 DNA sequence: TGTGCCAGCAGCTTAGGTGCCCTTATCCAAGAGACCCAGTACTTC. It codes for CASSLGALIQETQYF. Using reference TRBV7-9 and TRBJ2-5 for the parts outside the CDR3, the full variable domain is DTGVSQNPRHKITKRGQNVTFRCDPISEHNRLYWYRQTLGQGPEFLTYFQNEAQLEKSRLLSDRFSAERPKGSFSTLEIQRTEQGDSAMYLCASSLGALIQETQYFGPGTRLLVL.

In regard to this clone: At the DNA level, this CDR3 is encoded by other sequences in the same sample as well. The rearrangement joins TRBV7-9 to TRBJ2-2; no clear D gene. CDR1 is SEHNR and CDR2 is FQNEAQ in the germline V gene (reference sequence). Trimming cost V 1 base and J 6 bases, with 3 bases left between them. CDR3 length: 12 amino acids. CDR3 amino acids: CASSLDSGELFF. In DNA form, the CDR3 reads TGTGCCAGCAGCTTAGACTCCGGGGAGCTGTTTTTT.

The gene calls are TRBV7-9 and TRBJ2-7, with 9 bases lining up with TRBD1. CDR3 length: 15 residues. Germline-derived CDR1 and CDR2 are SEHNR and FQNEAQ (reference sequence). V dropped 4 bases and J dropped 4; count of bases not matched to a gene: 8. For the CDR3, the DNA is TGTGCCAGCAGCTCCCGACAGGGGGTAAGGTACGAGCAGTACTTC. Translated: CASSSRQGVRYEQYF.

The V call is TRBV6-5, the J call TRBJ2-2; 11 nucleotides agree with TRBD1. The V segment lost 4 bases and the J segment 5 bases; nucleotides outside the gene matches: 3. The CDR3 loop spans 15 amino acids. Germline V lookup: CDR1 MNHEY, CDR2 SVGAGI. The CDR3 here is CASSWDRGWTGELFF. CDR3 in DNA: TGTGCCAGCAGTTGGGACAGGGGGTGGACCGGGGAGCTGTTTTTT.

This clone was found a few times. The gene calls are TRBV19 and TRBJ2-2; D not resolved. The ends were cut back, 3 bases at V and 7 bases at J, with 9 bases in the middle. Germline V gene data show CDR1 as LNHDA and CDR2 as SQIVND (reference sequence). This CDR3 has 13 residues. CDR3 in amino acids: CASSIVFGGELFF. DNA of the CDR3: TGTGCCAGTAGTATCGTCTTTGGCGGGGAGCTGTTTTTT.

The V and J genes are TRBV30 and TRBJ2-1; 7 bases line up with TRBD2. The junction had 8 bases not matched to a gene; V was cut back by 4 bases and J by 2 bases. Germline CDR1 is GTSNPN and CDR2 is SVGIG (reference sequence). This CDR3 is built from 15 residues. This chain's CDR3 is CAWNPGTTTYNEQFF. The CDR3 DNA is TGTGCCTGGAATCCCGGGACTACCACCTACAATGAGCAGTTCTTC. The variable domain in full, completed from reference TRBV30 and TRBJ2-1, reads SQTIHQWPATLVQPVGSPLSLECTVEGTSNPNLYWYRQAAGRGLQLLFYSVGIGQISSEVPQNLSASRPQDRQFILSSKKLLLSDSGFYLCAWNPGTTTYNEQFFGPGTRLTVL.

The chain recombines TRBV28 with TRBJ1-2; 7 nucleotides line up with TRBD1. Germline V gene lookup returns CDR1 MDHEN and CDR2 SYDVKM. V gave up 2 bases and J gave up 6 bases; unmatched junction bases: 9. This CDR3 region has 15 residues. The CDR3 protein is CASSLLGGLGDGYTF. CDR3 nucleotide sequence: TGTGCCAGCAGTTTACTAGGGGGCCTCGGCGATGGCTACACCTTC.

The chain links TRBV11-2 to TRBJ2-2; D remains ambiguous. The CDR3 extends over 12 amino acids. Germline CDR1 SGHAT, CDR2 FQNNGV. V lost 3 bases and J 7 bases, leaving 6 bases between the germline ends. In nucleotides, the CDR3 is TGTGCCAGCAGCTTGTTCGGCGGGGAGCTGTTTTTT. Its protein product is CASSLFGGELFF.

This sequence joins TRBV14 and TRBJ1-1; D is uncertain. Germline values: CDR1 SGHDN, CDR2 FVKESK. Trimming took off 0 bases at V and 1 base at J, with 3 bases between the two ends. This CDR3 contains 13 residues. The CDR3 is CASSQERNTEAFF. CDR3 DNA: TGTGCCAGCAGCCAAGAGCGGAACACTGAAGCTTTCTTT.

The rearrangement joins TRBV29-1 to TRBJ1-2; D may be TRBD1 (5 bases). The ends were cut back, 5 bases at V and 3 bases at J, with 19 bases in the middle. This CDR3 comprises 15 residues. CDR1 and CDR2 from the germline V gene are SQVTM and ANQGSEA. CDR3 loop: CSVWSGQRGDYGYTF. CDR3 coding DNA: TGCAGCGTTTGGTCTGGGCAGCGAGGGGACTATGGCTACACCTTC.

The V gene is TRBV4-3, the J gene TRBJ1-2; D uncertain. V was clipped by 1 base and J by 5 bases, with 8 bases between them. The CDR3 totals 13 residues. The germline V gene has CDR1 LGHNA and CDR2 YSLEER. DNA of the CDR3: TGCGCCAGCAGCCAAGTCCCCTCTTATGGCTACACCTTC. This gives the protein CASSQVPSYGYTF.

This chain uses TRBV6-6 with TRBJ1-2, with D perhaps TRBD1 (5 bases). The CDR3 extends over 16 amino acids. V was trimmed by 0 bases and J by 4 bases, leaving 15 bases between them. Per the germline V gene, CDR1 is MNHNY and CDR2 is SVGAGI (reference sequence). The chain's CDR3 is CASSYSLGTDPYGYTF. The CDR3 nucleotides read TGTGCCAGCAGTTACTCCTTGGGGACGGATCCCTATGGCTACACCTTC.

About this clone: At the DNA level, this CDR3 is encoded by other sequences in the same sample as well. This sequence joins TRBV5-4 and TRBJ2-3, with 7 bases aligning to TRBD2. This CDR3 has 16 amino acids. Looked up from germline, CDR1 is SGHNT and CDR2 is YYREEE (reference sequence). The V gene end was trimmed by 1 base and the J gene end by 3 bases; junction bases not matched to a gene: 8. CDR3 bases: TGTGCCAGCAGCTTGAGGCGGGAGAGAAGAACAGATACGCAGTATTTT. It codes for CASSLRRERRTDTQYF.

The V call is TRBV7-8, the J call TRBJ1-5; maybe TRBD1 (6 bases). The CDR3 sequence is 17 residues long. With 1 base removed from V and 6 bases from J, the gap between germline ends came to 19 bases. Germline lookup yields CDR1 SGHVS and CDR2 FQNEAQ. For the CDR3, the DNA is TGTGCCAGCAGCTTAGTAATGGCAGGGGTGTTTGGTCAGCCCCAGCATTTT. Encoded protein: CASSLVMAGVFGQPQHF.

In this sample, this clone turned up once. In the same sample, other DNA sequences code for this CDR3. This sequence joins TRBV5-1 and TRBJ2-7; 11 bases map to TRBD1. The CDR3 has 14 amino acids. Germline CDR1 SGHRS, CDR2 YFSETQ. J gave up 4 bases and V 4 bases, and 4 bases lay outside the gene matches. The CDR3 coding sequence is TGCGCCAGCAGCCCCGGGACAGGGGGGTACGAGCAGTACTTC. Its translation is CASSPGTGGYEQYF.